This T cell receptor (beta chain) emerged from a study of T cells in localized non-small cell lung cancer. The table came from immunoSEQ multiplex PCR; TCRdb's copy has only in-frame clones and leaves some out. The table lists 1,400 to 1,500 clones, under 20% of them singletons. CDR1 SGHNT and CDR2 YENEEA come from the germline V gene. This CDR3 has 14 amino acids. Trimming took off 1 base at V and 8 bases at J, with 11 bases between the two ends. The J gene is TRBJ1-4, the V gene TRBV11-3; no firm D call. The sample was lung tumor tissue, taken before any cancer treatment. The receptor comes from a woman between 35 and 75 years old with stage I lung adenocarcinoma. In nucleotides, the CDR3 is TGTGCCAGCAGCTTAGGGGGATACGGCGAAAAACTGTTTTTT. Amino acid sequence: CASSLGGYGEKLFF.